This T cell receptor (beta chain) was profiled in a study of beta chain features in type 1 diabetes (dated by TCRdb to 2016 to 2018). In terms of the full investigation: Patients and healthy donors did not differ in mean age, gender distribution, total cell number or subset yield. A total of around 110,000,000 sorted cells were examined across all samples, and RNA yield correlated strongly with the number of cells per subset. In the study, TCRB repertoires of sorted circulating CD4+ T cell subsets from recently diagnosed type 1 diabetes patients were compared with those of matched healthy donors. Whereas all 30 or so donors provided naive and central memory subsets, regulatory and stem cell-like memory subsets were isolated from just 8 patients and roughly eight healthy donors. On the study overall, not on this receptor specifically: Because cDNA was sequenced instead of genomic DNA, activated cells with high expression could be over-represented, although the groups did not differ in activation or CD3 levels. Only small numbers of individuals were included in the HLA sub-analyses, which left unresolved whether HLA type had any influence on TCRB rearrangement. Naive, central memory and regulatory TCRB repertoires appeared to be more similar among patients than among healthy donors. Fewer insertions and more nucleotide deletions at VDJ recombination sites were observed in patients with type 1 diabetes, implying thymic rearrangement abnormalities. Type 1 diabetes patients showed a moderate but significant shortening of TCRB CDR3 length in all four CD4+ subsets. PCR might favor shorter templates, but patient and control samples were amplified and corrected together, so any skew would affect both groups equally.

The CDR3 goes from the cysteine to the phenylalanine over 17 residues. The retained sequence is limited to the CDR3, 51 bases, with the frame set at the first base. CDR1 and CDR2, looked up from the germline V gene (reference sequence), are SEHNR and FQNEAQ. At the junction V is shortened by 2 bases and J by 4 bases; bases outside the gene matches: 5. The entire amount of isolated RNA was reverse transcribed using the High Capacity cDNA Reverse Transcription Kit, so the sequenced TCRB transcripts were expressed ones. Deep immunoSEQ sequencing was performed on naive, central memory and regulatory T cell samples, with an average of approximately 3.9 million total reads per sample. After sorted cells were lysed in RLT buffer, RNA was extracted with DNase-treated RNeasy Micro or Mini kits, with the choice depending on cell number. To prevent cross-contamination, each cell subset was processed individually, whereas patient and healthy donor samples were processed jointly. Using the immunoSEQ multiplex PCR, TCRB sequences were amplified from cDNA into 87-bp fragments spanning the CDR3 region. Sequencing of the amplicons was done on the Illumina HiSeq platform. As for the authors' bioinformatics: PCR bias was computationally corrected using synthetic template baselines, reads within Hamming distance 2 were collapsed, and singletons that could not be merged were discarded. Reads were aligned against IMGT so that V, D and J genes, CDR3 length and insertions or deletions at six rearrangement sites could be assigned. Within each subset, clonotype counts were normalized to sorted cell number, after which true diversity and Gini coefficients were computed with the tcR R package. The overlap coefficient, calculated on TCRB nucleotide sequences, was used to quantify repertoire sharing. Out-of-frame TCRB sequences from naive cells were analyzed to stand in for the pre-selection repertoire. Not all clones reach the TCRdb copy of this immuneACCESS table, which keeps in-frame sequences only. Checked studies attribute under half of the gap to unresolved V genes and leave the rest unexplained. V and J calls and clone size are copied from that table; D and trimming were computed from the DNA. The sample table contains fewer than 450,000 clones; only one count was recorded for roughly 12% of them. The ten top clones hold roughly 0.015% of the sample.

From each donor, a single peripheral blood sample of approximately 120 mL on average was drawn into heparinised tubes. Naive, central memory, regulatory and stem cell-like memory CD4+ T cells were sorted on a BD FACSAria II using a panel including CD45RO, CCR7, CD25, CD127, CD95 and CD27. A purity above 98% was achieved for all sorted populations. PBMCs were separated immediately by Lymphoprep density gradient centrifugation and were stained directly, without being cultured. To minimize batch effects, samples were stained and sorted in pairs, one healthy donor with one patient per experiment. Note on this clone: This receptor's antigen is unknown. No base-level quality is on record; no much larger clone is a single base apart.

The origin of this receptor is a woman under 30 with type 1 diabetes. Sequencing was performed on naive CD4+ T cells from blood. This specimen's cell subset or site label, per the study, means: true naive CD4+ T cells. The rearranged segments are TRBV7-9 and TRBJ2-3; 14 middle bases align to TRBD2. The DNA sequence reads TGTGCCAGCAGCTTATTCTCGACTAGCGGGAGGGCAGATACGCAGTATTTT. It translates to CASSLFSTSGRADTQYF.